These 19 T cell receptor beta chains were sequenced from one sample in a study of shared clonotypes between healthy human individuals. Only CD45RO-negative cells positively selected for CCR7 counted as naive CD8 cells, so terminally differentiated effector memory CD45RA+ cells were excluded. The data were produced by immunoSEQ multiplex PCR, yet TCRdb's version contains in-frame clones alone and is incomplete. Of a few million clones listed, around 93% were seen once; the top ten hold 1.5% to 2%. Sequencing was performed on naive CD8+ T cells from PBMCs. The receptors were gathered from a man aged 18 to 29 in good health. Some clones in this sample may be carry-over from other donors' samples.

In its sample, this clone was seen a few times. The J gene is TRBJ1-1, the V gene TRBV29-1; D is perhaps TRBD1 (6 bases). Germline V CDR1 and CDR2: SQVTM, ANQGSEA. Between the trimmed V and J ends, which lost 4 bases and 1 base, there was a span of 16 bases. The length of the CDR3 is 15 residues. The chain's CDR3 is CSVVWQGIGNTEAFF. The CDR3 bases are TGCAGCGTTGTCTGGCAGGGGATTGGGAACACTGAAGCTTTCTTT.

This sequence joins TRBV9 and TRBJ1-4, with D perhaps TRBD1 (6 bases). CDR1 is SGDLS and CDR2 is YYNGEE in the germline V gene. The CDR3 covers 15 residues. V lost 4 bases, J lost 7 bases, and 17 bases lay in between. The CDR3 DNA reads as TGTGCCAGCAGCTCAACAGGGCTGAGAGGTGAAAAACTGTTTTTT. Translated: CASSSTGLRGEKLFF.

The V call is TRBV10-2, the J call TRBJ2-1; D is ambiguous. CDR1 is WSHSY and CDR2 is SAAADI in the germline V gene. With 8 bases removed from V and 8 bases from J, the gap between germline ends came to 13 bases. This CDR3 region has 12 residues. The chain's CDR3 is CASETNRDEQFF. The CDR3 bases are TGCGCCAGCGAGACAAACCGGGATGAGCAGTTCTTC.

The J gene is TRBJ2-1, the V gene TRBV7-9; 8 bases are a match to TRBD2. The junction had 7 bases not matched to a gene; V was cut back by 6 bases and J by 3 bases. The CDR3 is 15 amino acids. The germline V gene encodes CDR1 SEHNR and CDR2 FQNEAQ (reference sequence). The CDR3 region is CASRNGRAVYNEQFF. CDR3 sequence (DNA): TGTGCCAGCAGGAACGGGAGGGCCGTCTACAATGAGCAGTTCTTC.

J is TRBJ2-3 and V is TRBV7-8, with 10 bases identical to TRBD2. J gave up 0 bases and V 6 bases, and 15 bases lay outside the gene matches. This CDR3 has 19 amino acids. Germline loops: CDR1 SGHVS, CDR2 FQNEAQ. As DNA, the CDR3 is TGTGCCAGCAGAAGAAACCCTAGCGGGAGATTGAGTAGCACAGATACGCAGTATTTT. Its translation is CASRRNPSGRLSSTDTQYF.

The genes are TRBV19 and TRBJ2-1; D could derive from TRBD1 or TRBD2 (5 bases each). Germline V lookup: CDR1 LNHDA, CDR2 SQIVND (reference sequence). CDR3 size: 14 residues. V was pared by 3 bases and J by 7 bases, with 13 bases between. CDR3: CASSIMVGENEQFF. Written as DNA, the CDR3 is TGTGCCAGTAGTATTATGGTGGGGGAGAATGAGCAGTTCTTC.

This clone was seen once. The chain has TRBV4-3 and TRBJ2-7; the D is unclear. Germline assignment: CDR1 LGHNA and CDR2 YSLEER. This CDR3 is 14 amino acids long. V was pared by 1 base and J by 2 bases, with 9 bases between. CDR3 region: CASSQGIGTYEQYF. CDR3 in DNA: TGCGCCAGCAGCCAAGGTATAGGAACCTACGAGCAGTACTTC.

The chain employs TRBV6-1 and TRBJ2-7, with 10 bases matching TRBD1. The V gene end was trimmed by 0 bases and the J gene end by 5 bases; junction bases not matched to a gene: 7. Per germline, CDR1 MNHNS and CDR2 SASEGT. The CDR3 is made up of 16 amino acids. CDR3 amino acids: CASSEAVFGTGDEQYF. As DNA, the CDR3 is TGTGCCAGCAGTGAAGCAGTCTTTGGGACAGGGGACGAGCAGTACTTC.

The V call is TRBV18, the J call TRBJ2-1; D gene unclear. This CDR3 is 12 amino acids long. Germline CDR1 is KGHSH and CDR2 is LQKENI. V was cut by 4 bases and J by 5 bases, with 6 bases left in between. The CDR3 region is CASSLLNNEQFF. CDR3 DNA: TGTGCCAGCTCACTCCTTAACAATGAGCAGTTCTTC.

The sample holds one count of this clone. This chain connects TRBV30 to TRBJ2-7; TRBD1 might be the D (6 bases). V was clipped by 0 bases and J by 4 bases, with 10 bases between them. CDR1 GTSNPN and CDR2 SVGIG come from the germline V gene (reference sequence). CDR3 length: 13 amino acids. This CDR3 reads CAWSVLTGYEQYF. The CDR3 DNA sequence: TGTGCCTGGAGTGTACTAACAGGGTACGAGCAGTACTTC.

Remarks on this clone: The sample holds other DNA sequences that translate to the same CDR3. The chain uses TRBV9 and TRBJ1-1; TRBD1 is a possible D gene (5 bases). Germline loops: CDR1 SGDLS, CDR2 YYNGEE. The V end was cut by 2 bases, the J end by 5 bases, with 13 bases between. This CDR3 has 14 amino acids. CDR3 sequence: CASSVGQGGTEAFF. In DNA form, the CDR3 reads TGTGCCAGCAGCGTTGGGCAGGGTGGGACTGAAGCTTTCTTT.

The J gene is TRBJ1-3, the V gene TRBV5-1; D not certain. This CDR3 is built from 15 residues. Germline V CDR1 and CDR2: SGHRS, YFSETQ. Trimming removed 0 bases at V and 0 bases at J, with 7 bases between. In nucleotides, the CDR3 is TGCGCCAGCAGCTTGGGACAAAACTCTGGAAACACCATATATTTT. Its translation: CASSLGQNSGNTIYF.

This chain uses TRBV28 with TRBJ2-2; TRBD2 is a possible D gene (5 bases). The CDR3 runs to 15 residues. Trimming took off 7 bases at V and 0 bases at J, with 12 bases between the two ends. Germline lookup yields CDR1 MDHEN and CDR2 SYDVKM. The CDR3 region is CASTSGRPNTGELFF. The CDR3 nucleotides are TGTGCCAGCACCTCGGGGAGACCGAACACCGGGGAGCTGTTTTTT.

This chain connects TRBV15 to TRBJ2-7; 9 bases are shared with TRBD1. The germline gives CDR1 LNHNV, CDR2 YYDKDF (reference sequence). The CDR3 runs to 13 residues. Trimming took 8 bases from V and 0 from J; bases not matched to a gene: 2. The CDR3 here is CATGDRASYEQYF. CDR3 DNA sequence: TGTGCCACCGGGGACAGGGCCTCCTACGAGCAGTACTTC.

CDR3 sequence reads: CASRLGPGTINEQFF. For the CDR3, the DNA is TGTGCCAGTAGACTGGGACCCGGGACTATCAATGAGCAGTTCTTC. The chain carries TRBV19 and TRBJ2-1; TRBD2 agrees at 7 bases. The V gene end was trimmed by 6 bases and the J gene end by 6 bases; junction bases not matched to a gene: 11. The V gene's germline CDR1 is LNHDA and CDR2 SQIVND (reference sequence). The CDR3 sequence is 15 residues long.

As concerns this clone: Other nucleotide sequences from this sample produce the same CDR3. The CDR3 DNA reads TGTGCCAGCAGCAGTAGCGGGTCGTCCTACGAGCAGTACTTC. It codes for CASSSSGSSYEQYF. This chain connects TRBV7-9 to TRBJ2-7, with 7 positions matching TRBD2. The germline CDR1 and CDR2 sequences are SEHNR and FQNEAQ (reference sequence). There are 14 residues in the CDR3. J was trimmed by 1 base and V by 5 bases; bases with no gene match: 5.

The chain couples TRBV5-1 to TRBJ2-7, with D perhaps TRBD1 (6 bases). V lost 1 base, J lost 7 bases, and 12 bases lay in between. Germline-derived CDR1 and CDR2 are SGHRS and YFSETQ. The CDR3 is 13 residues long. In DNA form, the CDR3 reads TGCGCCAGCAGCTTGCAGGGGCCGGGGGAGCAGTACTTC. Its translation: CASSLQGPGEQYF.

The chain is built from TRBV5-1 and TRBJ1-1; 7 nucleotides line up with TRBD1. Per the germline V gene, CDR1 is SGHRS and CDR2 is YFSETQ. The CDR3 covers 17 residues. Trimming took 3 bases from V and 1 from J; bases not matched to a gene: 12. The CDR3 sequence: CASSSPGGVKGNTEAFF. In DNA, the CDR3 is TGCGCCAGCAGCTCCCCAGGGGGGGTAAAAGGGAACACTGAAGCTTTCTTT.

This clone was recorded only once. This rearrangement joins TRBV7-2 to TRBJ2-1; the D is unclear. The CDR3 has 13 amino acids. Trimming stripped 7 bases from V and 3 bases from J, with 10 bases between. Germline assignment: CDR1 SGHTA and CDR2 FQGNSA. The CDR3 reads CASNAGVYNEQFF. CDR3 in DNA: TGTGCCAGCAACGCAGGTGTCTACAATGAGCAGTTCTTC. Supplemented by reference TRBV7-2 and TRBJ2-1, the full variable domain reads GAGVSQSPSNKVTEKGKDVELRCDPISGHTALYWYRQSLGQGLEFLIYFQGNSAPDKSGLPSDRFSAERTGGSVSTLTIQRTQQEDSAVYLCASNAGVYNEQFFGPGTRLTVL.